The T cell receptor (beta chain) described here comes from a study of control samples from healthy donors and cancer patients. The V and J ends lost 0 bases and 5 bases respectively, with 7 bases between them. Per the germline V gene, CDR1 is LGHNA and CDR2 is YNFKEQ. CDR3 length: 14 amino acids. Generated by immunoSEQ multiplex PCR, the TCRdb table keeps only in-frame clones and is missing some. The sample has under 50,000 clones; around 87% are singletons. The sequencing input was PBMCs. This clonotype was sampled from a woman aged 55-70 years with lung cancer. This chain joins TRBV4-2 and TRBJ2-2, with unresolved D. The CDR3 bases are TGTGCCAGCAGCCAAGATTGGGTGACCGGGGAGCTGTTTTTT. Protein sequence: CASSQDWVTGELFF.